A selection of T cell receptor beta chains follows, all from one sample in a study of radiation and T cells in renal cell carcinoma. Method: immunoSEQ multiplex PCR; TCRdb's copy keeps in-frame clones and lacks some. The sample gives approximately 70,000 clones, 60% to 85% of which show up once; around 6.8% is in the top ten. The sample in question was blood, obtained from a patient whose treatment included radiotherapy and nephrectomy. The receptors derive from a man aged 55 to 70 with renal cell carcinoma. The CDR3 runs from the conserved cysteine through the conserved F or W. D genes are given only for firm matches. Not every row has a clone size; where given, it reads once, few, many or a size class.

D gene,V gene,J gene,clone size,CDR3 length,CDR3 DNA,CDR3 protein
TRBD1,TRBV6-5,TRBJ1-1,few,15,TGTGCCAGCAGTTACACACAGGGGTTTGGCACTGAAGCTTTCTTT,CASSYTQGFGTEAFF
-,TRBV11-3,TRBJ2-1,-,16,TGTGCCAGCAGCCCCCTAGTGGGGGGATGGTACAATGAGCAGTTCTTC,CASSPLVGGWYNEQFF
TRBD2,TRBV9,TRBJ2-4,-,15,TGTGCCAGCAGCGCCAGCGGGGGGACCAAAAACATTCAGTACTTC,CASSASGGTKNIQYF
-,TRBV5-5,TRBJ1-1,-,15,TGTGCCAGCAGCTTTTTAATGGTCATGAACACTGAAGCTTTCTTT,CASSFLMVMNTEAFF
-,TRBV10-2,TRBJ1-2,-,13,TGCGCCAGCCATAAGAACCGGGACGCTGGCTACACCTTC,CASHKNRDAGYTF
-,TRBV5-1,TRBJ1-1,-,15,TGCGCCAGCAGCTTGGCCGGTGCAGCCAACACTGAAGCTTTCTTT,CASSLAGAANTEAFF
TRBD1,TRBV27,TRBJ2-1,once,16,TGTGCCAGCAGTTTACAGACCGGGACAGGGGTGCATGAGCAGTTCTTC,CASSLQTGTGVHEQFF
TRBD1,TRBV19,TRBJ1-1,once,13,TGTGCCAGTAGTGTGACAGGGGGCCCTGAAGCTTTCTTT,CASSVTGGPEAFF
TRBD1,TRBV10-3,TRBJ1-3,-,19,TGTGCCATCAGCGGGACAGGGGAAGTAGGGCTGTTCTCTGGAAACACCATATATTTT,CAISGTGEVGLFSGNTIYF
-,TRBV29-1,TRBJ1-1,few,11,TGCAGCGCTGAGAGGGGCACTGAAGCTTTCTTT,CSAERGTEAFF
TRBD1,TRBV30,TRBJ2-1,-,11,TGTGCCTGGGCCGACAGGGGAAAGTACTTCTTC,CAWADRGKYFF
TRBD1,TRBV19,TRBJ1-2,few,13,TGTGCCAGTAGTATGGGACAGCCGCGGGGCTACACCTTC,CASSMGQPRGYTF
TRBD1,TRBV4-3,TRBJ2-1,-,16,TGCGCCAGCAGCCGGGGAAGGGCGCAGGGGGAGAATGAGCAGTTCTTC,CASSRGRAQGENEQFF
-,TRBV7-2,TRBJ1-1,-,14,TGTGCCAGCAGCTTAGTCTCTAGGAACACTGAAGCTTTCTTT,CASSLVSRNTEAFF
-,TRBV11-2,TRBJ1-1,-,11,TGTGCCAGCAGCGAAACCGCTGAAGCTTTCTTT,CASSETAEAFF
TRBD2,TRBV5-1,TRBJ2-2,few,15,TGCGCCAGCAGCTTGGCGGCAGCGGGGCCCGGGGAGCTGTTTTTT,CASSLAAAGPGELFF
TRBD2,TRBV2,TRBJ2-5,-,18,TGTGCCAGCAGAGAAAATAAGGGACTAGCGGGAATCCAAGAGACCCAGTACTTC,CASRENKGLAGIQETQYF
-,TRBV19,TRBJ2-1,-,14,TGTGCCTCACGAGGAAAAGGTGCTTACAATGAGCAGTTCTTC,CASRGKGAYNEQFF
-,TRBV10-1,TRBJ2-3,-,13,TGCGCCAGCCGGGACGGCCTTGGAGATACGCAGTATTTT,CASRDGLGDTQYF
-,TRBV27,TRBJ1-1,-,13,TGTGCCATTTCGGACTTAAGAGACACTGAAGCTTTCTTT,CAISDLRDTEAFF
TRBD1,TRBV6-5,TRBJ1-1,once,15,TGTGCCAGCTCCCAATGGGACAGGCCGAACACTGAAGCTTTCTTT,CASSQWDRPNTEAFF
-,TRBV30,TRBJ2-3,once,16,TGTGCCTGGAGTGTACTCAGGGGGGGCCTCACAGATACGCAGTATTTT,CAWSVLRGGLTDTQYF
TRBD1,TRBV6-5,TRBJ1-2,-,13,TGTGCCAGCAGGGTGGACAGGGAGACTGGCTACACCTTC,CASRVDRETGYTF
-,TRBV20-1,TRBJ2-5,many,9,TGCAGTGTCGGGGAGACCCAGTACTTC,CSVGETQYF
-,TRBV2,TRBJ1-6,-,11,TGTGCCAGCAGTGAAACGACCACCCTCCACTTT,CASSETTTLHF
TRBD1,TRBV11-3,TRBJ1-1,-,16,TGTGCCAGCAGCTTAGATGGGGGACAGGGTTACACTGAAGCTTTCTTT,CASSLDGGQGYTEAFF
TRBD1,TRBV14,TRBJ1-2,-,18,TGTGCCAGCAGCCAAGAGCTATGGACAGGCGCACCTAACTATGGCTACACCTTC,CASSQELWTGAPNYGYTF
-,TRBV11-3,TRBJ2-1,-,16,TGTGCCAGCAGCTTAACCTTTAGGGGCGCCTACAATGAGCAGTTCTTC,CASSLTFRGAYNEQFF
TRBD1,TRBV4-3,TRBJ2-1,-,15,TGCGCCAGCAGCCCCGACCCGGGGACAGACAATGAGCAGTTCTTC,CASSPDPGTDNEQFF
-,TRBV9,TRBJ2-1,few,15,TGTGCCAGCAGCCAAAGGGCCCTAGATTTGGATGAGCAGTTCTTC,CASSQRALDLDEQFF
-,TRBV9,TRBJ2-3,-,15,TGTGCCAGCAGCGTAGACAGCTGGACCACAGATACGCAGTATTTT,CASSVDSWTTDTQYF
TRBD2,TRBV7-2,TRBJ2-3,-,18,TGTGCCAGCAGCTTTGGGACTAGCGGGAGGCGCCGGGGAGATACGCAGTATTTT,CASSFGTSGRRRGDTQYF
-,TRBV6-5,TRBJ2-7,once,13,TGTGCCAGCACGGCTGAATCGACCTACGAGCAGTACTTC,CASTAESTYEQYF
-,TRBV7-8,TRBJ2-7,-,14,TGTGCCAGCAGCCCGCGTTGGGACTCCTACGAGCAGTACTTC,CASSPRWDSYEQYF
TRBD1,TRBV23-1,TRBJ2-2,few,21,TGCGCCAGCAGTCAATTTTTTGGACAGGGGAAAACCCCGTCGAACACCGGGGAGCTGTTTTTT,CASSQFFGQGKTPSNTGELFF
-,TRBV12-5,TRBJ1-2,-,16,TGTGCTAGTGGTTCGCCCGACAGGCGGACTAGCTATGGCTACACCTTC,CASGSPDRRTSYGYTF
-,TRBV25-1,TRBJ1-4,-,13,TGTGCCAGCAGTCCGGGGAGGGCCGAGGGAGTGTTTTTT,CASSPGRAEGVFF
TRBD1,TRBV27,TRBJ1-2,-,14,TGTGCCAGCAGTTTAGACAGGGCGGACTATGGCTACACCTTC,CASSLDRADYGYTF
TRBD1,TRBV19,TRBJ1-2,-,13,TGTGCCAGTAGTACCGGACAGGGGTATGGCTACACCTTC,CASSTGQGYGYTF
-,TRBV7-3,TRBJ1-2,once,14,TGTGCCAGCAGCTCGCGCGCAGGGGACTATGGCTACACCTTC,CASSSRAGDYGYTF
-,TRBV7-2,TRBJ2-2,-,14,TGTGCCAGCAGCTTAGTTACGGGAACCGGGGAGCTGTTTTTT,CASSLVTGTGELFF
-,TRBV6-4,TRBJ2-1,-,13,TGTGCCAGCAGTGACGGTCCAGGCGATGAGCAGTTCTTC,CASSDGPGDEQFF
TRBD1,TRBV28,TRBJ1-5,-,17,TGTGCCAGCAGGGGACAGGGAGGTTTGGGCGGCAATCAGCCCCAGCATTTT,CASRGQGGLGGNQPQHF
-,TRBV19,TRBJ1-2,-,12,TGTGCCAGTAATGGGGGGCACTATGGCTACACCTTC,CASNGGHYGYTF
TRBD1,TRBV28,TRBJ1-3,many,15,TGTGCCAGCAGTGAAACAGGGGGCGTTGGAAACACCATATATTTT,CASSETGGVGNTIYF